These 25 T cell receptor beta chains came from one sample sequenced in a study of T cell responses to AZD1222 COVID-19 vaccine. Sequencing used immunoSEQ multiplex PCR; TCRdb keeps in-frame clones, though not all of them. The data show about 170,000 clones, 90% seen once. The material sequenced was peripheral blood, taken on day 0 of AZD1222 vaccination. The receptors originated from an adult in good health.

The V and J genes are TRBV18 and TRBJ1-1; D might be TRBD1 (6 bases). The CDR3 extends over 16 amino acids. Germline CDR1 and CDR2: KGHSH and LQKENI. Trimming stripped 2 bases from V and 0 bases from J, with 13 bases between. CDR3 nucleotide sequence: TGTGCCAGCTCACCAAAGACAGGAATAATGAACACTGAAGCTTTCTTT. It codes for CASSPKTGIMNTEAFF.

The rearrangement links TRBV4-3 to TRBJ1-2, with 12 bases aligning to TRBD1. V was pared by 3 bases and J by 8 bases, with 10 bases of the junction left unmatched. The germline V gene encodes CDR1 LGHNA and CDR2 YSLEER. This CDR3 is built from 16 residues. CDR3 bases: TGCGCCAGCAGCCAGAATCCGGGACAGGGGGCGGGCGGCTACACCTTC. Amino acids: CASSQNPGQGAGGYTF.

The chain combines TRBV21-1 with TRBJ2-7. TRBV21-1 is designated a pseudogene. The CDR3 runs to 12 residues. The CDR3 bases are TGTGCCAGCAGCTTTGGGTGCTACGAGCAGTACTTC. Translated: CASSFGCYEQYF.

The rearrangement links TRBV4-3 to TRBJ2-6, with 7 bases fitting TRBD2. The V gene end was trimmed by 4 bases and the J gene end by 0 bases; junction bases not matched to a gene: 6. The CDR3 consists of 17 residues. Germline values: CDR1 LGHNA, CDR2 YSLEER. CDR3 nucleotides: TGCGCCAGCAGCCCAACCAGCGGGGTCTCTGGGGCCAACGTCCTGACTTTC. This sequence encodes CASSPTSGVSGANVLTF.

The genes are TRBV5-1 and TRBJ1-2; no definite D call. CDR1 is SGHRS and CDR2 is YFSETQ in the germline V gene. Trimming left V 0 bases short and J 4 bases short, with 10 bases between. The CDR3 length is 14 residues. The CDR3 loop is CASSLGSLGYGYTF. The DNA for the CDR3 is TGCGCCAGCAGCTTGGGGAGTCTCGGCTATGGCTACACCTTC.

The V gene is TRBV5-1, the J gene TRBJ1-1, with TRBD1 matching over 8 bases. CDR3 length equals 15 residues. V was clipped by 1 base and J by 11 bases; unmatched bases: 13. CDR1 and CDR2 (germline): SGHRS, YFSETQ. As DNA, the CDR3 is TGCGCCAGCAGCTTGCGCAGGGGGCCACCCCTTGAGGCTTTCTTT. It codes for CASSLRRGPPLEAFF.

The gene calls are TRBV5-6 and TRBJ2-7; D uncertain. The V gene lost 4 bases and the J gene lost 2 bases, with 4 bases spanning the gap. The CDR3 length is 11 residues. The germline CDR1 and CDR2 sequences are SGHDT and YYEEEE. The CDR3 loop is CASSRAYEQYF. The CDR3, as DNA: TGTGCCAGCAGCCGAGCCTACGAGCAGTACTTC.

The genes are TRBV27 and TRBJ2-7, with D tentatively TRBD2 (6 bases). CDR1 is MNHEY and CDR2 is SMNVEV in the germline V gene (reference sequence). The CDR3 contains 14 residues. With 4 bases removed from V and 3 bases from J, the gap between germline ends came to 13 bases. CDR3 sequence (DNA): TGTGCCAGCAGTTCCCCAGGGACTCACTACGAGCAGTACTTC. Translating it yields CASSSPGTHYEQYF.

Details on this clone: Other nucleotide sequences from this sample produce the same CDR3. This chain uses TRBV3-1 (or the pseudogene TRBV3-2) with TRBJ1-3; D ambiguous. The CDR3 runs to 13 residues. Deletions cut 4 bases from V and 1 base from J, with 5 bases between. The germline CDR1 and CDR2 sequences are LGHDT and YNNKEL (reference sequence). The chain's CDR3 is CASSPSSGNTIYF. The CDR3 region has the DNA TGTGCCAGCAGCCCTAGTTCTGGAAACACCATATATTTT.

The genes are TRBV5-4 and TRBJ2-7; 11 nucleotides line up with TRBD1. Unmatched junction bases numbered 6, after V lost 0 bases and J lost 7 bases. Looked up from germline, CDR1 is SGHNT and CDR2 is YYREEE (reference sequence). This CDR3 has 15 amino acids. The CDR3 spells CASSLDGTGGGEQYF. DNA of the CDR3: TGTGCCAGCAGCTTGGACGGGACAGGGGGAGGGGAGCAGTACTTC.

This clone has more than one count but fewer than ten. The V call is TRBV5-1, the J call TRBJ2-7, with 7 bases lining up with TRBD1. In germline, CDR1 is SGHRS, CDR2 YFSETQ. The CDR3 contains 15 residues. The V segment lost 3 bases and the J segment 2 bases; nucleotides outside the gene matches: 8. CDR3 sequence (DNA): TGCGCCAGCAGCTCGACCCCGACAGGGCCCTACGAGCAGTACTTC. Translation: CASSSTPTGPYEQYF.

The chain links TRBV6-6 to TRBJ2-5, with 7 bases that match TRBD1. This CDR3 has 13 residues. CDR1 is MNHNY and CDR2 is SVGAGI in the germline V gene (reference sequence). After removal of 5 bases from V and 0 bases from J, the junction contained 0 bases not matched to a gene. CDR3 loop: CASSGTDQETQYF. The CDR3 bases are TGTGCCAGCAGTGGGACAGACCAAGAGACCCAGTACTTC.

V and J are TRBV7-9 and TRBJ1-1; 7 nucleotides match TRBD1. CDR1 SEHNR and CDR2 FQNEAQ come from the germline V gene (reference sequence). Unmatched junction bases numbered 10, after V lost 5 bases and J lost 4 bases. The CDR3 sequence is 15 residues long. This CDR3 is CASSTRQGTGTEAFF. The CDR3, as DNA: TGTGCCAGCAGCACCCGACAGGGCACCGGCACTGAAGCTTTCTTT. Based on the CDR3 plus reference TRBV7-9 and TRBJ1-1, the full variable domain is DTGVSQNPRHKITKRGQNVTFRCDPISEHNRLYWYRQTLGQGPEFLTYFQNEAQLEKSRLLSDRFSAERPKGSFSTLEIQRTEQGDSAMYLCASSTRQGTGTEAFFGQGTRLTVV.

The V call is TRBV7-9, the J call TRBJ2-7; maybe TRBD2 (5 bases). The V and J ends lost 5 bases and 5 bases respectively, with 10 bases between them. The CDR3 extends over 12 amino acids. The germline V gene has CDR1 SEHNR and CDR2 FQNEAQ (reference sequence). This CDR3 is CASSPEGNEQYF. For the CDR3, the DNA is TGTGCCAGCAGCCCCGAGGGAAACGAGCAGTACTTC. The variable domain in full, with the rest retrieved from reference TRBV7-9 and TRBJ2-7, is DTGVSQNPRHKITKRGQNVTFRCDPISEHNRLYWYRQTLGQGPEFLTYFQNEAQLEKSRLLSDRFSAERPKGSFSTLEIQRTEQGDSAMYLCASSPEGNEQYFGPGTRLTVT.

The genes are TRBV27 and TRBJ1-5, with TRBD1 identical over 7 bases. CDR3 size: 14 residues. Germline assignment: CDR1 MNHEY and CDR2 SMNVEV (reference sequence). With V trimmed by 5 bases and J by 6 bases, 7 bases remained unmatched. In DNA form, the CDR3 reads TGTGCCAGCAGTCCCCGGCAGGGGGGTCAGCCCCAGCATTTT. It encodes CASSPRQGGQPQHF.

The CDR3 DNA sequence: TGTGCCAGTACTAGGCAGCAGAACACCGGGGAGCTGTTTTTT. Encoded protein: CASTRQQNTGELFF. The rearrangement links TRBV19 to TRBJ2-2, with D unclear. This CDR3 region has 14 residues. V shed 7 bases and J shed 1 base, with 10 bases lying between them. Germline-derived CDR1 and CDR2 are LNHDA and SQIVND (reference sequence).

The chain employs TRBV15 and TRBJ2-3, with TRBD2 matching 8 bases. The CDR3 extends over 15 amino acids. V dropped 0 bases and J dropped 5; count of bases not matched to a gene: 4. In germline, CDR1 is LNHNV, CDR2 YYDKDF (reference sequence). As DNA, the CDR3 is TGTGCCACCAGCAGAGATCTAGCGGGTTTAGATACGCAGTATTTT. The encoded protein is CATSRDLAGLDTQYF.

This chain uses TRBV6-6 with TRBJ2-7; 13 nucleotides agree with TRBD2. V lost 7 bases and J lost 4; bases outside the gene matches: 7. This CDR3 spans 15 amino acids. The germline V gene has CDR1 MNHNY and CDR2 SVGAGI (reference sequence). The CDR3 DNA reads TGTGCCAGCACCCTGACTAGCGGGGGGATTTACGAGCAGTACTTC. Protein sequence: CASTLTSGGIYEQYF.

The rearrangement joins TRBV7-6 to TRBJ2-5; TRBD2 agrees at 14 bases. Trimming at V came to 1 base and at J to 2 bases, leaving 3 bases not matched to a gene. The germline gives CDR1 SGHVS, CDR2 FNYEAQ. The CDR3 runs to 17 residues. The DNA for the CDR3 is TGTGCCAGCAGCTTAGGGGGACTAGCGGGGGCACAAGAGACCCAGTACTTC. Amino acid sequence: CASSLGGLAGAQETQYF.

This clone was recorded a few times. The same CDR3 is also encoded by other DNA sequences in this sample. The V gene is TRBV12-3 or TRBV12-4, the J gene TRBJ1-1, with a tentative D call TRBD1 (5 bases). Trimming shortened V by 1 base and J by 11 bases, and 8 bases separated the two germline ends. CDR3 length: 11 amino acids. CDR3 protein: CASSLGGRAFF. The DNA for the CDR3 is TGTGCCAGCAGTTTAGGGGGGAGGGCTTTCTTT.

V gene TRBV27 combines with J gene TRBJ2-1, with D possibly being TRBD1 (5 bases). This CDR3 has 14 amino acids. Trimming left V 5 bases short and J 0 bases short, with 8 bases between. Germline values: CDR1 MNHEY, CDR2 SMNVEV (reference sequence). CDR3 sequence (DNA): TGTGCCAGCAGTGGGCAGGGCTCCTACAATGAGCAGTTCTTC. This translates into CASSGQGSYNEQFF.

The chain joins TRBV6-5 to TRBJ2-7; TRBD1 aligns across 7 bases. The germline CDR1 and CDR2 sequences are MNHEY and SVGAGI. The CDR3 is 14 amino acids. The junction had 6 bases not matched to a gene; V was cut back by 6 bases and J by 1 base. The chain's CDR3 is CASRDRDISYEQYF. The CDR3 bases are TGTGCCAGCAGAGACAGGGATATATCCTACGAGCAGTACTTC.

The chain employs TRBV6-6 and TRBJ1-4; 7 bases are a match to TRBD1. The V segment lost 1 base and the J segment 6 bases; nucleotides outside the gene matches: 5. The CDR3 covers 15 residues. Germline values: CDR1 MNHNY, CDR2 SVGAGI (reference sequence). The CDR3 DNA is TGTGCCAGCAGTTACTTGGACAGGACGGATGAAAAACTGTTTTTT. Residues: CASSYLDRTDEKLFF.

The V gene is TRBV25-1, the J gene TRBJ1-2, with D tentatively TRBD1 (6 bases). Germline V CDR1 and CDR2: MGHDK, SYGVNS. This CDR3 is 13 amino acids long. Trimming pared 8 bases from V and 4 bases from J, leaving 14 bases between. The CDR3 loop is CASVGRGTYGYTF. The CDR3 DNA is TGTGCCAGCGTGGGGAGGGGGACCTATGGCTACACCTTC.

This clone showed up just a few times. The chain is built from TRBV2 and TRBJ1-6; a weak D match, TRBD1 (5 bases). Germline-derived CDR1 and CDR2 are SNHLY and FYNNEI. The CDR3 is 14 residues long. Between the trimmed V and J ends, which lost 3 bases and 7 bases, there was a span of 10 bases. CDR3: CASSEAGWNSPLHF. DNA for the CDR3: TGTGCCAGCAGTGAGGCAGGGTGGAATTCACCCCTCCACTTT.